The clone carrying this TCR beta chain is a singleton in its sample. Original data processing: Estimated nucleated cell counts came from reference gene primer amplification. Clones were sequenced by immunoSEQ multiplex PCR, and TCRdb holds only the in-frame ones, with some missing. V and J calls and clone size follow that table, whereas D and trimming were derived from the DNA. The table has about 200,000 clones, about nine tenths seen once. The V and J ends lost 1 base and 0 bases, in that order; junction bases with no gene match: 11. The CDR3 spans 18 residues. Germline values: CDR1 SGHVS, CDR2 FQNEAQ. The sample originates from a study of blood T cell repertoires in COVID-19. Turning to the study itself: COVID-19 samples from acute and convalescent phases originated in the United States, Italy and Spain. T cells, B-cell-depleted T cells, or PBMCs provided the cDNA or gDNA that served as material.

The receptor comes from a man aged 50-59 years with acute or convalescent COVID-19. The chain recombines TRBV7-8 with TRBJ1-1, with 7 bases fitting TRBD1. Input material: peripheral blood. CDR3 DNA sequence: TGTGCCAGCAGCTTAGAAATTGTGCCAGGGGGATTGAACACTGAAGCTTTCTTT. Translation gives CASSLEIVPGGLNTEAFF.